The 14 T cell receptor beta chains below all came from one sample that was sequenced in a study of PD-1 blockade in classical Hodgkin lymphoma. Time point: cycle 4 day 1 (C4D1), after five to seven weeks of nivolumab. All the patients suffered relapse after autologous stem cell transplantation, and brentuximab vedotin exposure differed. Some clones are missing from TCRdb's copy, which holds only in-frame ones; the method was immunoSEQ multiplex PCR. The sample yields about 4,600 clones, roughly 70% seen once. The sequences come from peripheral blood mononuclear cells (PBMCs), collected before the fourth cycle of nivolumab. Every receptor here comes from a human donor with classical Hodgkin lymphoma.

This clone was picked up a small number of times. The J gene is TRBJ2-2, the V gene TRBV9, with D perhaps TRBD2 (6 bases). Trimming left V 4 bases short and J 6 bases short, with 22 bases between. The length of the CDR3 is 17 residues. In germline, CDR1 is SGDLS, CDR2 YYNGEE. The CDR3 region is CASSLYMDYSRAGELFF. The CDR3 DNA reads as TGTGCCAGCAGCCTCTACATGGACTATTCGAGAGCCGGGGAGCTGTTTTTT.

V and J are TRBV9 and TRBJ2-7; 10 nucleotides align to TRBD1. Germline assignment: CDR1 SGDLS and CDR2 YYNGEE. This CDR3 contains 15 residues. V shed 5 bases and J 4 bases; nucleotides not matched to a gene: 9. The CDR3 protein is CASSDGQGGIYEQYF. CDR3 in DNA: TGTGCCAGCAGTGACGGACAGGGGGGGATATACGAGCAGTACTTC. Filled out from reference TRBV9 and TRBJ2-7, the complete variable domain reads DSGVTQTPKHLITATGQRVTLRCSPRSGDLSVYWYQQSLDQGLQFLIQYYNGEERAKGNILERFSAQQFPDLHSELNLSSLELGDSALYFCASSDGQGGIYEQYFGPGTRLTVT.

The chain links TRBV28 to TRBJ2-2; possibly TRBD1 for D (5 bases). This CDR3 is 14 amino acids long. The germline gives CDR1 MDHEN, CDR2 SYDVKM. V was clipped by 6 bases and J by 0 bases, with 8 bases between them. The DNA for the CDR3 is TGTGCCAGCAGGTTACAGGCGAACACCGGGGAGCTGTTTTTT. It codes for CASRLQANTGELFF.

The chain links TRBV6-5 to TRBJ2-1; D is uncertain. This CDR3 has 14 residues. The germline gives CDR1 MNHEY, CDR2 SVGAGI. The V end lost 6 bases, the J end lost 4 bases, and 13 bases lay between the germline ends. The CDR3 reads CASSPKTGYNEQFF. The CDR3 DNA follows: TGTGCCAGCAGCCCGAAAACTGGTTACAATGAGCAGTTCTTC.

This chain uses TRBV19 with TRBJ2-2; D could derive from TRBD1 or TRBD2 (6 bases each). Germline CDR1 is LNHDA and CDR2 is SQIVND (reference sequence). Trimming removed 8 bases at V and 9 bases at J, with 19 bases between. The CDR3 loop spans 14 amino acids. CDR3 DNA: TGTGCCAGTGGTCCCCGGGGGCTCGCGAGGGAGCTGTTTTTT. It is translated as CASGPRGLARELFF.

V and J are TRBV9 and TRBJ2-3; D might be TRBD2 (5 bases). The CDR3 runs to 13 residues. V lost 6 bases and J lost 0, with 8 bases in between. CDR1 is SGDLS and CDR2 is YYNGEE in the germline V gene. For the CDR3, the DNA is TGTGCCAGCAACGGCGGGAGCACAGATACGCAGTATTTT. It translates to CASNGGSTDTQYF.

This clone turned up a few times. The CDR3 nucleotides read TGTGCCAGCAGCGTAGGGGACAGGGGATGGAACACTGAAGCTTTCTTT. This translates into CASSVGDRGWNTEAFF. The V gene is TRBV9, the J gene TRBJ1-1; 10 bases are shared with TRBD1. The CDR3 sequence is 16 residues long. Germline lookup yields CDR1 SGDLS and CDR2 YYNGEE. Trimming cost V 0 bases and J 1 base; bases outside gene matches: 3.

The rearrangement joins TRBV15 to TRBJ2-3; D is ambiguous. Per germline, CDR1 LNHNV and CDR2 YYDKDF (reference sequence). This CDR3 spans 14 amino acids. V gave up 5 bases and J gave up 6 bases, with 15 bases separating them. CDR3 in DNA: TGTGCCACCAGCCTCCTAAAATCGGCGGATACGCAGTATTTT. This codes for CATSLLKSADTQYF.

In this sample, this clone turned up a few times. The chain employs TRBV9 and TRBJ2-3; either TRBD1 or TRBD2 may supply D (5 bases each). Germline V gives CDR1 SGDLS, CDR2 YYNGEE. V was pared by 0 bases and J by 5 bases, with 13 bases between. CDR3 length equals 15 residues. The CDR3 here is CASSVVPGAGDTQYF. The DNA for the CDR3 is TGTGCCAGCAGCGTAGTGCCCGGGGCCGGAGATACGCAGTATTTT.

J is TRBJ2-1 and V is TRBV11-2; D not resolved. CDR1 SGHAT and CDR2 FQNNGV come from the germline V gene. The ends were cut back, 5 bases at V and 6 bases at J, with 14 bases in the middle. This CDR3 has 14 amino acids. The CDR3, as DNA: TGTGCCAGCAGCCGACTGGGCACCTTCAATGAGCAGTTCTTC. The encoded protein is CASSRLGTFNEQFF.

V is TRBV19 and J is TRBJ2-1; tentatively, D is TRBD1 or TRBD2 (7 bases each). The length of the CDR3 is 17 residues. With 6 bases removed from V and 0 bases from J, the gap between germline ends came to 18 bases. The V gene's germline CDR1 is LNHDA and CDR2 SQIVND (reference sequence). The CDR3 loop reads CASRHRGGGSSYNEQFF. The CDR3 region has the DNA TGTGCCAGTAGGCACAGGGGTGGCGGGAGCTCCTACAATGAGCAGTTCTTC.

This clone qualifies as medium-sized (0.01 to 0.1%). The J gene is TRBJ1-2, the V gene TRBV7-3, with TRBD1 as a possible D gene (6 bases). V lost 3 bases, J lost 8 bases, and 13 bases lay in between. Per germline, CDR1 SGHTA and CDR2 FQGTGA. The CDR3 is 13 amino acids. CDR3 residues: CASSLDSRGGYTF. In DNA form, the CDR3 reads TGTGCCAGCAGCTTGGACAGCCGAGGAGGCTACACCTTC.

The V call is TRBV6-5, the J call TRBJ2-7; 8 bases agree with TRBD2. Trimming took 6 bases from V and 4 from J; bases not matched to a gene: 8. This CDR3 is 14 amino acids long. Germline CDR1 reads MNHEY; CDR2 reads SVGAGI. The CDR3: CASRPGLDSYEQYF. Written as DNA, the CDR3 is TGTGCCAGCAGGCCGGGACTAGACTCATACGAGCAGTACTTC.

CDR3 sequence (DNA): TGTGCCTGGAACGGTGGAAGAAGCGGGAGGCGGATAGATACGCAGTATTTT. Translation gives CAWNGGRSGRRIDTQYF. The chain has TRBV30 and TRBJ2-3; 9 nucleotides agree with TRBD2. The germline V gene has CDR1 GTSNPN and CDR2 SVGIG (reference sequence). V gave up 4 bases and J gave up 5 bases; unmatched junction bases: 16. The CDR3 loop spans 17 amino acids.